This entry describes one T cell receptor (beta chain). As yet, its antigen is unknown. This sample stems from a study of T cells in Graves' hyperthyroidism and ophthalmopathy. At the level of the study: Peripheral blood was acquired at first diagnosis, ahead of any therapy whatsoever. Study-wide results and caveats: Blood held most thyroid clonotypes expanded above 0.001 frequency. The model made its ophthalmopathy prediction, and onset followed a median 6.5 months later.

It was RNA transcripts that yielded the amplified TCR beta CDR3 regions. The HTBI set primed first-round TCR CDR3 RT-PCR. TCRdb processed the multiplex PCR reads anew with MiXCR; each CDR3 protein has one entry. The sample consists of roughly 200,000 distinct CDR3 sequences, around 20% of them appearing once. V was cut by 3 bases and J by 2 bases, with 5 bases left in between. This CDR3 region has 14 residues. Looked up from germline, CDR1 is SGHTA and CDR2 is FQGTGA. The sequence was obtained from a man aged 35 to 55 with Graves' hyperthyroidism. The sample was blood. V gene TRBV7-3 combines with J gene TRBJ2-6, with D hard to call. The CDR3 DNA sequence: TGTGCCAGCAGCTTTGGTCCTGGGGCCAACGTCCTGACTTTC. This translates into CASSFGPGANVLTF.